The 2 T cell receptor beta chains presented below share a single source sample, sequenced in a study of cytomegalovirus exposure and HLA in healthy donors. Vbeta (60) and Jbeta (13) primers were used in the PCR. This table comes from immunoSEQ multiplex PCR, and its TCRdb copy is limited to in-frame clones, with some not included. The data contain about 100,000 clones, 50% to 70% of them seen just once; the ten biggest clones take up 3.5% to 4%. Sequencing was done on a sample of PBMCs. Receptors originate from a man under 40 in good health and CMV-seropositive.

Turning to this clone: The junction departs from the called germline gene at one end, perhaps through a read error. This chain joins TRBV6-5 and TRBJ2-6; 7 bases are shared with TRBD2. The CDR3 loop spans 12 amino acids. From germline, CDR1 is MNHEY and CDR2 SVGAGI. CDR3 protein: CASSRGGNVLTF. CDR3 coding DNA: TGTGCCAGCAGCCGCGGGGGCAACGTCCTGACTTTC.

The J gene is TRBJ1-4, the V gene TRBV4-1, with D unresolved. Per germline, CDR1 MGHRA and CDR2 YSYEKL. V dropped 1 base and J dropped 8 bases, with 8 bases sitting between them. The CDR3 spans 13 residues. CDR3 residues: CASSQAASEKLFF. The DNA of the CDR3 is TGCGCCAGCAGCCAAGCAGCGTCCGAAAAACTGTTTTTT.